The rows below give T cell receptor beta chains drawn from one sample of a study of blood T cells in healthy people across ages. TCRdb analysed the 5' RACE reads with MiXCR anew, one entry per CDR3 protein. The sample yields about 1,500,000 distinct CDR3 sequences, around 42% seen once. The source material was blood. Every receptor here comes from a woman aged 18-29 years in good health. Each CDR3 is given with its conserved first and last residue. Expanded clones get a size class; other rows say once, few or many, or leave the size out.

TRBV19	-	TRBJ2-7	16	CATTDSGGSPQAEQYF
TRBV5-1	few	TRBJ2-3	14	CASSWGQGEDTQYF
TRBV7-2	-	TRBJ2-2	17	CASSLDPEATNTGELFF
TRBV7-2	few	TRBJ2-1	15	CASSPWGGAYNEQFF
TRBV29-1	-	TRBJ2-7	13	CSVRLGASYEQYF
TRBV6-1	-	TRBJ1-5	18	CASTDRTSGGRGNQPQHF
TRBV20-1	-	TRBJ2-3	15	CSASLAGTSTDTQYF
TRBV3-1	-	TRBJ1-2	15	CASSQGAGKPYGYTF
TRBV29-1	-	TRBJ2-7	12	CSHGAGKGEQYF
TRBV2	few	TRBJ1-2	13	CASSPVRGHGYTF
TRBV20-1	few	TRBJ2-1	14	CSARDYLRADEQFF
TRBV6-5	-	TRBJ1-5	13	CASSPDRARPQHF
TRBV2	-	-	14	CASSEAGSDYEQYF
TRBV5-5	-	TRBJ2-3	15	CASSLPGSRTDTQYF
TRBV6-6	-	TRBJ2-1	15	CASSGKTTSYNEQFF
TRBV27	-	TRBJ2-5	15	CASSSGRVDLETQYF
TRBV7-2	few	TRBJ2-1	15	CASSLDQLSYNEQFF
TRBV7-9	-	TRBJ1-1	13	CANGGVMNTEAFF
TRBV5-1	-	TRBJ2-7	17	CASSWLGQGGVKNEQYF
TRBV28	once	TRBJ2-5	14	CASTPVGVLETQYF
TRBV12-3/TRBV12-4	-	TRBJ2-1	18	CASSLGGLAGGPYNEQFF
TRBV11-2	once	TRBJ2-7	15	CASSLLLQAEGEQYF
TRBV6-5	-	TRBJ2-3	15	CASSSIAGVRDTQYF
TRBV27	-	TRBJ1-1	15	CASSLSPALNTEPFF
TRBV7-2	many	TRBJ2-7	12	CASSFFGSEQYF
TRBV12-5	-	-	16	CASGSSQGASYNEQYF
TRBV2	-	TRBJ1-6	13	CASSQAYNSPLHF
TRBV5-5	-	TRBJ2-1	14	CASSLSLAEETQFF